The clone carrying this T cell receptor (beta chain) was recorded a few times. Its specificity is unknown. TCRdb processed the 5' RACE reads anew with MiXCR; each CDR3 protein has one entry. The sample carries fewer than 350,000 distinct CDR3 sequences, around an eighth recorded once. These data are taken from a study of T-cell memory formation after mild COVID-19. For the study at large: Clusters of TCRs were largely donor specific.

Study observations and caveats: Contracting CD4+ clones were located mainly in CM and EM, and CD8+ clones in EMRA.

The CDR3 has 14 residues. CDR1 and CDR2 (germline): PRHDT, FYEKMQ (reference sequence). V trimming: 5 bases; J trimming: 8 bases; junction bases outside the gene matches: 6. The source of this sequence is a man between 18 and 29 years old who had mild COVID-19 (a few samples of this study predate the infection). Cell type and time point are not known. The gene calls are TRBV13 and TRBJ1-6; 7 positions match TRBD1. The source material was PBMCs or a T cell subset sorted from them (not recorded which). CDR3 DNA sequence: TGTGCCAGCAGCGGGGGGACAGATTATTCACCCCTCCACTTT. It codes for CASSGGTDYSPLHF.